Shown below are 15 T cell receptor beta chains from a single sample sequenced in a study of CD8 T cells in ankylosing spondylitis. Their antigens remain unidentified. TCRdb used MiXCR to reprocess the 5' RACE reads, holding one entry per CDR3 protein. Among 700,000 to 850,000 distinct CDR3 sequences listed, 12% were seen once. General study results and limits: Seemingly characteristic of ankylosing spondylitis blood was a TCR beta motif consisting of under 10 highly homologous variants.

The sample comprised blood, either unsorted or a sorted T cell fraction (not recorded which). These receptors were collected from a male donor with ankylosing spondylitis.

The rearrangement uses TRBV20-1 and TRBJ1-2; D unresolved. V was pared by 0 bases and J by 0 bases, with 5 bases between. The CDR3 is 13 amino acids. CDR1 and CDR2 (germline): DFQATT, SNEGSKA (reference sequence). Here the CDR3 DNA reads TGCAGTGCTAGAGACCACTCTAACTATGGCTACACCTTC. Amino acid sequence: CSARDHSNYGYTF.

The chain links TRBV2 to TRBJ2-1; D remains unclear. CDR1 and CDR2 (germline): SNHLY, FYNNEI. The CDR3 has 11 amino acids. V gave up 7 bases and J gave up 7 bases, with 8 bases separating them. CDR3 bases: TGTGCCAGCATTCGTTTTAATGAGCAGTTCTTC. The encoded protein is CASIRFNEQFF.

This clonotype has just a few counts. A much larger clone lies one base from this, so it may be a read error. The rearrangement joins TRBV6-2 or TRBV6-3 to TRBJ2-2; D remains unclear. This CDR3 has 14 residues. V was clipped by 8 bases and J by 1 base, with 11 bases between them. Germline CDR1 and CDR2: MNHEY and SVGEGT. The CDR3 nucleotides are TGTGCCAGCGGTTCCCACTGGAACACCGGGGAGCTGTTTTTT. It codes for CASGSHWNTGELFF.

V usage is TRBV7-9 and J usage is TRBJ1-1, with 7 positions matching TRBD1. Germline V lookup: CDR1 SEHNR, CDR2 FQNEAQ (reference sequence). CDR3 length: 14 amino acids. V shed 3 bases and J 4 bases; nucleotides not matched to a gene: 5. CDR3: CASSFSGQATEAFF. The CDR3 nucleotides are TGTGCCAGCAGCTTCTCCGGACAGGCCACTGAAGCTTTCTTT. The whole variable domain, remainder taken from reference TRBV7-9 and TRBJ1-1, is DTGVSQNPRHKITKRGQNVTFRCDPISEHNRLYWYRQTLGQGPEFLTYFQNEAQLEKSRLLSDRFSAERPKGSFSTLEIQRTEQGDSAMYLCASSFSGQATEAFFGQGTRLTVV.

Only a few counts were recorded for this clonotype. The genes are TRBV7-9 and TRBJ2-3, with 11 bases lining up with TRBD1. The germline CDR1 and CDR2 sequences are SEHNR and FQNEAQ (reference sequence). V lost 4 bases to trimming and J lost 14 bases; unmatched junction nucleotides: 11. The CDR3 is 14 residues long. CDR3 nucleotides: TGTGCCAGCAGCTACCGGGACAGGGGGACCGGACGGTATTTT. Residues: CASSYRDRGTGRYF.

This chain links TRBV20-1 with TRBJ1-4; D gene ambiguous. V was pared by 0 bases and J by 7 bases, with 15 bases between. The CDR3 is 15 residues long. The germline V gene has CDR1 DFQATT and CDR2 SNEGSKA (reference sequence). CDR3 nucleotide sequence: TGCAGTGCTAGAGATATAAGGGATGACGGTGAAAAACTGTTTTTT. Amino acids: CSARDIRDDGEKLFF.

The rearrangement joins TRBV20-1 to TRBJ2-5, with TRBD1 matching over 7 bases. The germline V gene encodes CDR1 DFQATT and CDR2 SNEGSKA (reference sequence). V shed 0 bases and J 5 bases; nucleotides not matched to a gene: 12. The CDR3 contains 16 residues. For the CDR3, the DNA is TGCAGTGCTAGAGATTCTGCCAGGGGGAATATGGAGACCCAGTACTTC. This gives the protein CSARDSARGNMETQYF.

This chain links TRBV4-3 with TRBJ2-3; D unclear. V shed 4 bases and J shed 5 bases, with 19 bases lying between them. CDR3 length: 16 amino acids. Germline loops: CDR1 LGHNA, CDR2 YSLEER. This CDR3 reads CASSPLHWSRKDTQYF. Written as DNA, the CDR3 is TGCGCCAGCAGCCCGCTCCATTGGTCGAGGAAAGATACGCAGTATTTT.

This clonotype has at least ten counts. The V gene is TRBV4-3, the J gene TRBJ2-2; D gene uncertain. The length of the CDR3 is 14 residues. V was trimmed by 0 bases and J by 5 bases, leaving 7 bases between them. Germline loops: CDR1 LGHNA, CDR2 YSLEER. The CDR3 reads CASSQDWSTGELFF. Written as DNA, the CDR3 is TGCGCCAGCAGCCAAGATTGGAGTACCGGGGAGCTGTTTTTT.

The gene calls are TRBV20-1 and TRBJ1-5; TRBD1 agrees at 11 bases. This CDR3 spans 14 amino acids. Germline CDR1 and CDR2: DFQATT and SNEGSKA (reference sequence). V shed 1 base and J 7 bases; nucleotides not matched to a gene: 3. The CDR3: CSARGGTGGQPQHF. The CDR3 DNA reads as TGCAGTGCTAGAGGTGGGACAGGGGGGCAGCCCCAGCATTTT.

J is TRBJ2-7 and V is TRBV20-1, with TRBD2 identical over 14 bases. With V trimmed by 1 base and J by 3 bases, 5 bases remained unmatched. The CDR3 runs to 16 residues. The V gene's germline CDR1 is DFQATT and CDR2 SNEGSKA (reference sequence). The CDR3 DNA sequence: TGCAGTGCTAGAGCACCCGGGACTAGCGGGAGCTACGAGCAGTACTTC. This sequence encodes CSARAPGTSGSYEQYF.

In this sample, this clonotype turned up many times. The V and J genes are TRBV7-2 and TRBJ2-7; D unresolved. CDR1 SGHTA and CDR2 FQGNSA come from the germline V gene. With 5 bases removed from V and 0 bases from J, the gap between germline ends came to 5 bases. The CDR3 spans 12 residues. CDR3 DNA: TGTGCCAGCAGCCCAAGCTCCTACGAGCAGTACTTC. It translates to CASSPSSYEQYF.

This clonotype occurred a few times. This CDR3 reads CATSRLDRDRVLEQYF. Written as DNA, the CDR3 is TGTGCCACCAGCAGATTAGACCGGGACAGGGTGCTCGAGCAGTACTTC. This rearrangement joins TRBV15 to TRBJ2-7, with TRBD1 identical over 9 bases. Germline CDR1 reads LNHNV; CDR2 reads YYDKDF (reference sequence). The CDR3 has 16 amino acids. Losses at the gene ends were 2 bases for V and 6 bases for J; bases not matched to a gene: 11.

This clonotype was found many times. This rearrangement joins TRBV12-3 or TRBV12-4 to TRBJ2-1, with 13 positions matching TRBD2. J was trimmed by 12 bases and V by 6 bases; bases with no gene match: 8. This CDR3 has 14 residues. The CDR3 region is CASSGTSGTYRQFF. The CDR3 nucleotides are TGTGCCAGCAGCGGGACTAGCGGGACCTATAGGCAGTTCTTC.

J is TRBJ1-1 and V is TRBV7-3, with TRBD1 as a possible D gene (5 bases). CDR1 and CDR2 from the germline V gene are SGHTA and FQGTGA. The V and J ends lost 1 base and 5 bases respectively, with 11 bases between them. The CDR3 contains 14 residues. The CDR3 protein is CASSLIGQGTEAFF. The CDR3, as DNA: TGTGCCAGCAGCTTAATAGGACAAGGGACTGAAGCTTTCTTT.